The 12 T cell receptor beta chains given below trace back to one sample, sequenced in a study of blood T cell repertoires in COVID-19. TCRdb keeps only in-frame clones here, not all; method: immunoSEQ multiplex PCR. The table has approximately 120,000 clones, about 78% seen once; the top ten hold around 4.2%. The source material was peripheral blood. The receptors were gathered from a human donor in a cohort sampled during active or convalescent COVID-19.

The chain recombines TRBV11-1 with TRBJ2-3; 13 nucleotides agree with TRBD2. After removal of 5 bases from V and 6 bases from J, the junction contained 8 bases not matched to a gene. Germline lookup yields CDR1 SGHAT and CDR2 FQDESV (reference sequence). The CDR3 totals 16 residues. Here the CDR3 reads CASSRGLAGAADTQYF. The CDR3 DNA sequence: TGTGCCAGCAGCAGAGGACTAGCGGGAGCAGCCGATACGCAGTATTTT.

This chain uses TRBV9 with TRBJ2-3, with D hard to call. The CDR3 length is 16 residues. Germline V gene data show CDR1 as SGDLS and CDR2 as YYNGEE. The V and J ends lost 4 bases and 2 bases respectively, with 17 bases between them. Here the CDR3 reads CASSPGSSEFTDTQYF. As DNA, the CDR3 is TGTGCCAGCAGCCCCGGGTCCAGTGAATTCACAGATACGCAGTATTTT.

The CDR3 DNA is TGTGCCTGGAGTAGTTTTCGGATTGCGGGGCCCTACGAGCAGTACTTC. Protein sequence: CAWSSFRIAGPYEQYF. The chain employs TRBV30 and TRBJ2-7, with a possible D match to TRBD2 (6 bases). V lost 2 bases to trimming and J lost 2 bases, with 19 bases between them. Germline-derived CDR1 and CDR2 are GTSNPN and SVGIG (reference sequence). The CDR3 runs 16 residues.

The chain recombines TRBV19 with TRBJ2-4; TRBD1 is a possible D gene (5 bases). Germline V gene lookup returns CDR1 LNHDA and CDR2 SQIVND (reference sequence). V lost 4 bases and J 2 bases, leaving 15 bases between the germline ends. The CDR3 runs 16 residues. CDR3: CASSTQGLSPKNIQYF. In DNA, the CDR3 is TGTGCCAGTAGTACCCAGGGCCTATCCCCCAAAAACATTCAGTACTTC.

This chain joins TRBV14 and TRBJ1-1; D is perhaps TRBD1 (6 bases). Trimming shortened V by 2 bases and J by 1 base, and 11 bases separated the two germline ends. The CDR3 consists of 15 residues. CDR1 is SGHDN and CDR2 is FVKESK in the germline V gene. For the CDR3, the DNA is TGTGCCAGCAGCCAATCCAGAGGGGGGAACACTGAAGCTTTCTTT. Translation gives CASSQSRGGNTEAFF.

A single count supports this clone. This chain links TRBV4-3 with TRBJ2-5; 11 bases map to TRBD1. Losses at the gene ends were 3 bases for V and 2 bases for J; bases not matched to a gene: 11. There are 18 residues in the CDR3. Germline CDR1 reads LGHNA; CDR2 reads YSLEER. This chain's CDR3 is CASSQRGTGGGLQETQYF. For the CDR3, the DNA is TGCGCCAGCAGCCAGAGAGGGACAGGGGGGGGTCTACAAGAGACCCAGTACTTC.

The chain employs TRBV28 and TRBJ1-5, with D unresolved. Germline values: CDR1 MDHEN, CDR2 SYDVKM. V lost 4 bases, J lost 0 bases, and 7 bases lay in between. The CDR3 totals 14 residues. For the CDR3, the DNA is TGTGCCAGCAGTTCCAGGTATAGCAATCAGCCCCAGCATTTT. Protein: CASSSRYSNQPQHF. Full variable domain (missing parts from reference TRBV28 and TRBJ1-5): DVKVTQSSRYLVKRTGEKVFLECVQDMDHENMFWYRQDPGLGLRLIYFSYDVKMKEKGDIPEGYSVSREKKERFSLILESASTNQTSMYLCASSSRYSNQPQHFGDGTRLSIL.

The CDR3 sequence: CASSLPGGRNSPLHF. CDR3 in DNA: TGTGCCAGCAGCTTACCCGGGGGAAGGAATTCACCCCTCCACTTT. This sequence joins TRBV7-9 and TRBJ1-6, with D maybe TRBD1 (5 bases). The CDR3 length is 15 residues. The V gene's germline CDR1 is SEHNR and CDR2 FQNEAQ (reference sequence). The V end lost 2 bases, the J end lost 7 bases, and 12 bases lay between the germline ends.

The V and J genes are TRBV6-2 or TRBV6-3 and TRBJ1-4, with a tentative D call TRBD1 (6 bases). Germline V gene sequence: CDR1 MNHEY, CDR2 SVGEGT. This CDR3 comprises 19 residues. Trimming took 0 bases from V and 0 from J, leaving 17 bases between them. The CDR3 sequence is CASSYSATGPSATNEKLFF. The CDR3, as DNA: TGTGCCAGCAGTTACTCGGCGACAGGCCCATCCGCAACTAATGAAAAACTGTTTTTT.

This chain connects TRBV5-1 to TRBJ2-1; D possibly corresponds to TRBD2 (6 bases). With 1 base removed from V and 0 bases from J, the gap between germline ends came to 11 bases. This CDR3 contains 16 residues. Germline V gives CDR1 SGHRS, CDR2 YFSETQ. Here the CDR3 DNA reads TGCGCCAGCAGCTTGACGGCCGGGAGCTCCTACAATGAGCAGTTCTTC. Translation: CASSLTAGSSYNEQFF. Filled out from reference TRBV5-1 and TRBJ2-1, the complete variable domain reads KAGVTQTPRYLIKTRGQQVTLSCSPISGHRSVSWYQQTPGQGLQFLFEYFSETQRNKGNFPGRFSGRQFSNSRSEMNVSTLELGDSALYLCASSLTAGSSYNEQFFGPGTRLTVL.

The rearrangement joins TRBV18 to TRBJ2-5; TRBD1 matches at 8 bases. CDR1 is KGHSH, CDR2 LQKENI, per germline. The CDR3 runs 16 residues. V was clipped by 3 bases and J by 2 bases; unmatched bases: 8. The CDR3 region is CASSPLGQGAQETQYF. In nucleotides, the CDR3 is TGTGCCAGCTCACCTCTTGGCCAGGGGGCTCAAGAGACCCAGTACTTC.

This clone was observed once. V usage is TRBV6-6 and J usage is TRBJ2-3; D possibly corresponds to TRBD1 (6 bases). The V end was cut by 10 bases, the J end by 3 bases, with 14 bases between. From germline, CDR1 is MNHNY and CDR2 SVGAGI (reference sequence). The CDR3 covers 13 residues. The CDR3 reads CATKGDATDTQYF. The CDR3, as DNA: TGTGCCACCAAGGGGGACGCGACAGATACGCAGTATTTT.